The T cell receptor beta chain described here comes from a study of blood T cell repertoires in COVID-19. The overall study: The United States, Italy and Spain supplied acute and convalescent COVID-19 samples.

Original analysis: Scientists estimated how many nucleated cells there were by amplifying reference gene primers. This table comes from immunoSEQ multiplex PCR, and its TCRdb copy is limited to in-frame clones, with some not included. The V and J calls and clone size were taken over from that table, and D and trimming were inferred from the DNA. Of some 270,000 clones in the sample, around 90% are singletons; the top ten hold roughly 2.3%. The CDR3 is 13 amino acids. With 8 bases removed from V and 2 bases from J, the gap between germline ends came to 10 bases. CDR1 is MNHEY, CDR2 SVGAGI, per germline.

The sequencing input was peripheral blood. This rearrangement joins TRBV6-5 to TRBJ2-4; possible D gene TRBD2, 6 bases. The TCR sequence derives from a man aged 45-60 years with acute or convalescent COVID-19. The CDR3 DNA follows: TGTGCCAGCGTCCGGGAGACCAAAAACATTCAGTACTTC. Amino acids: CASVRETKNIQYF.